This is a list of T cell receptor beta chains from one sample in a study of response to subunit inactivated influenza vaccine. MiXCR, run by TCRdb on the RT-PCR reads, gives a single entry per CDR3 protein. The repertoire holds more than 500,000 distinct CDR3 sequences, with around 11% as singletons. These same records also appear under a second study, on T cells expressing NK-cell markers.

This specimen consisted of PBMCs from blood, obtained on the day of vaccination. These receptors originate from a man aged 50 to 59 who received an inactivated influenza vaccine. CDR3s include the opening cysteine and the closing phenylalanine or tryptophan. Fields, in order: J gene, D gene, V gene, clone size, CDR3 protein, CDR3 DNA. D genes are given only for firm matches. Some rows have no size entry. The others give once, few or many, or a class for an expanded clone.

>TRBJ2-1|TRBD2|TRBV20-1|.
CSATTLAGAYNEQFF
TGCAGTGCCACGACCCTAGCGGGGGCTTACAATGAGCAGTTCTTC
>TRBJ1-5|.|TRBV9|few
CASSVDGVGQPQHF
TGTGCCAGCAGCGTAGATGGGGTAGGACAGCCCCAGCATTTT
>TRBJ2-1|TRBD2|TRBV18|.
CASSPRGGSWNEQFF
TGTGCCAGCTCACCACGGGGCGGGAGTTGGAATGAGCAGTTCTTC
>TRBJ1-1|.|TRBV12-3/TRBV12-4|many
CASSPGHQNTEAFF
TGTGCCAGCAGCCCGGGACACCAGAACACTGAAGCTTTCTTT
>TRBJ2-7|.|TRBV10-2|.
CASSEPGTVSYEQYF
TGCGCCAGCAGTGAGCCCGGGACGGTCTCCTACGAGCAGTACTTC
>TRBJ1-2|.|TRBV12-3/TRBV12-4|few
CASSLDDGIGGYTF
TGTGCCAGCAGTTTAGATGACGGTATAGGAGGCTACACCTTC
>TRBJ2-7|TRBD1|TRBV3-1|.
CASSQDGQVPQHYEQYF
TGTGCCAGCAGCCAAGACGGACAGGTTCCTCAACACTACGAGCAGTACTTC
>TRBJ2-1|TRBD2|TRBV29-1|few
CSVYTGLAKSYNEQFF
TGCAGCGTCTACACGGGACTAGCGAAATCCTACAATGAGCAGTTCTTC
>TRBJ2-3|.|TRBV7-9|.
CASSLATGSRDTQYF
TGTGCCAGCAGCTTAGCAACGGGGTCGCGGGATACGCAGTATTTT
>TRBJ2-7|.|TRBV11-2|.
CASSNLDWRGEQYF
TGTGCCAGCAGCAACCTGGACTGGAGGGGCGAGCAGTACTTC
>TRBJ2-1|TRBD2|TRBV4-1|few
CASSGGRSYNEQFF
TGCGCCAGCAGCGGCGGGAGATCCTACAATGAGCAGTTCTTC
>TRBJ1-1|.|TRBV12-3/TRBV12-4|.
CASTGRIGTEAFF
TGTGCCAGCACAGGTAGGATCGGCACTGAAGCTTTCTTT
>TRBJ2-7|.|TRBV6-5|many
CASSYLQEAYEQYF
TGTGCCAGCAGTTATCTACAGGAAGCCTACGAGCAGTACTTC
>TRBJ2-7|.|TRBV7-9|.
CASSPPYTRGWDEQYF
TGTGCCAGCAGCCCGCCTTATACGCGGGGCTGGGACGAGCAGTACTTC
>TRBJ1-4|TRBD1|TRBV9|few
CASSEQGSNEKLFF
TGTGCCAGCAGCGAACAGGGGTCTAATGAAAAACTGTTTTTT
>TRBJ2-7|TRBD1|TRBV4-3|few
CASSRDRGLDEQYF
TGCGCCAGCAGCCGGGACAGGGGGCTTGACGAGCAGTACTTC
>TRBJ2-2|TRBD1|TRBV12-3/TRBV12-4|few
CASKTGTGRAGELFF
TGTGCCAGCAAAACCGGGACAGGAAGAGCCGGGGAGCTGTTTTTT
>TRBJ2-5|TRBD2|TRBV9|few
CASSVGASGGETQYF
TGTGCCAGCAGCGTAGGCGCTAGCGGGGGTGAGACCCAGTACTTC
>TRBJ2-7|TRBD2|TRBV3-1|.
CASRVAGGLEQYF
TGTGCCAGCAGGGTGGCGGGAGGGCTTGAGCAGTACTTC
>TRBJ2-2|.|TRBV18|.
CASSRLDSQHYTGELFF
TGTGCCAGCTCACGACTCGACTCCCAACACTACACCGGGGAGCTGTTTTTT
>TRBJ2-3|TRBD2|TRBV9|many
CASSGIAGDKYF
TGTGCCAGCAGCGGCATAGCGGGAGACAAGTATTTT
>TRBJ2-2|.|TRBV20-1|many
CSAKSGGVITGELFF
TGCAGTGCCAAATCAGGGGGGGTAATTACCGGGGAGCTGTTTTTT
>TRBJ2-7|TRBD2|TRBV20-1|.
CSARAPDRASGGNEQYF
TGCAGTGCTAGAGCCCCGGACCGGGCTAGCGGGGGTAACGAGCAGTACTTC
>TRBJ2-7|.|TRBV5-1|few
CASSLRPHYEQYF
TGCGCCAGCAGCTTACGGCCCCACTACGAGCAGTACTTC
>TRBJ2-1|.|TRBV28|once
CASSLQRVASYNEQFF
TGTGCCAGCAGTTTGCAGCGGGTCGCTTCCTACAATGAGCAGTTCTTC
>TRBJ2-5|.|TRBV20-1|.
CSARGGNQETQYF
TGCAGTGCTAGGGGCGGGAATCAAGAGACCCAGTACTTC
>TRBJ2-7|.|TRBV20-1|.
CSAKKRQDAWGEQYF
TGCAGTGCCAAGAAAAGGCAGGACGCCTGGGGAGAGCAGTACTTC
>TRBJ2-1|.|TRBV28|few
CASSFLTDLTYNEQFF
TGTGCCAGCAGTTTTCTGACCGATTTAACCTACAATGAGCAGTTCTTT
>TRBJ2-1|TRBD2|TRBV5-1|.
CASSSGLAPYNEQFF
TGCGCCAGCAGCTCTGGACTAGCGCCCTACAATGAGCAGTTCTTC
>TRBJ1-1|.|TRBV5-1|many
CASSPNRDTEAFF
TGCGCCAGCAGTCCTAACAGGGACACTGAAGCTTTCTTT
>TRBJ2-7|.|TRBV28|.
CASSYLGRSYEQYF
TGTGCCAGCAGTTATCTGGGACGGAGCTACGAGCAGTACTTC
>TRBJ2-7|.|TRBV6-2/TRBV6-3|few
CASREGGSYEQYF
TGTGCCAGCAGGGAGGGCGGATCCTACGAGCAGTACTTC
>TRBJ2-4|.|TRBV6-2/TRBV6-3|many
CASRLPGGDIQYF
TGTGCCAGCAGGCTACCTGGGGGTGACATTCAGTACTTC
>TRBJ1-2|.|TRBV20-1|.
CSARATELNYGYTF
TGCAGTGCTAGGGCGACAGAGCTTAACTATGGCTACACCTTC
>TRBJ2-4|.|TRBV15|few
CATSRDTYRQYF
TGTGCCACCAGCAGAGATACCTACAGGCAGTACTTC
>TRBJ2-5|.|TRBV7-2|.
CASSSYGGLETQYF
TGTGCCAGCAGCTCCTATGGCGGGCTAGAGACCCAGTACTTC
>TRBJ2-1|.|TRBV7-8|.
CASSRSGLNEQFF
TGTGCCAGCAGCCGCTCGGGGCTGAATGAGCAGTTCTTC
>TRBJ2-3|TRBD1|TRBV25-1|few
CASSEGQAAYTDTQYF
TGTGCCAGCAGCGAGGGACAGGCGGCCTACACAGATACGCAGTATTTT
>TRBJ2-1|.|TRBV29-1|many
CSVVDRSSYNEQFF
TGCAGCGTTGTTGACAGGAGCTCCTACAATGAGCAGTTCTTC
>TRBJ2-5|TRBD1|TRBV29-1|few
CSAQRQGGETQYF
TGCAGCGCTCAAAGACAGGGCGGGGAGACCCAGTACTTC
>TRBJ2-3|.|TRBV7-9|few
CASSFPQEALDTQYF
TGTGCCAGCAGCTTTCCACAGGAGGCACTCGATACGCAGTATTTT
>TRBJ2-7|TRBD1|TRBV9|few
CASSAGGFYEQYF
TGTGCCAGCAGCGCAGGGGGCTTCTACGAGCAGTACTTC
>TRBJ2-1|.|TRBV7-8|few
CASSTPGTAYNEQFF
TGTGCCAGCAGCACGCCAGGGACCGCCTACAATGAGCAGTTCTTC
>TRBJ1-4|TRBD1|TRBV12-3/TRBV12-4|few
CASSIGVGDRAEKLFF
TGTGCCAGCAGTATAGGGGTTGGTGACAGGGCTGAAAAACTGTTTTTT
>TRBJ2-5|.|TRBV28|.
CASTKGQETQYF
TGTGCCAGCACGAAGGGCCAAGAGACCCAGTACTTC
>TRBJ1-1|.|TRBV5-1|.
CASSLDKHTEAFF
TGCGCCAGCAGCTTGGACAAACACACTGAAGCTTTCTTT
>TRBJ2-2|.|TRBV20-1|.
CSARDLPPAGNTGELFF
TGCAGTGCTAGAGATTTGCCCCCCGCAGGGAACACCGGGGAGCTGTTTTTT
>TRBJ2-7|TRBD1|TRBV4-3|.
CASSQDHRGPYEQYF
TGCGCCAGCAGCCAAGATCACAGGGGGCCCTACGAGCAGTACTTC
>TRBJ2-6|.|TRBV29-1|few
CSVVVGSGANVLTF
TGCAGCGTTGTGGTCGGCTCTGGGGCCAACGTCCTGACTTTC
>TRBJ2-7|TRBD2|TRBV20-1|few
CSVGSGRYEQYF
TGCAGTGTCGGTAGCGGGAGGTACGAGCAGTACTTC
>TRBJ2-7|.|TRBV9|.
CASSGGGVDYEQYF
TGTGCCAGCAGCGGAGGGGGGGTTGACTACGAGCAGTACTTC
>TRBJ2-7|TRBD2|TRBV5-1|few
CASSLVSSGAYEQYF
TGCGCCAGCAGCTTGGTTTCTAGCGGAGCCTACGAGCAGTACTTC
>TRBJ2-1|.|TRBV12-3/TRBV12-4|few
CASSSIRLGEQFF
TGTGCCAGCAGTTCCATAAGGTTGGGTGAGCAGTTCTTC
>TRBJ2-2|.|TRBV7-9|few
CASSYQLGLAGELFF
TGTGCCAGCAGCTATCAACTGGGGCTCGCCGGGGAGCTGTTTTTT
>TRBJ2-7|TRBD2|TRBV12-3/TRBV12-4|.
CASSLRGGSGYEQYF
TGTGCCAGCAGTTTACGGGGGGGCTCGGGGTACGAGCAGTACTTC
>TRBJ2-5|TRBD1|TRBV7-6|.
CASSLVGQAWETQYF
TGTGCCAGCAGCTTAGTGGGACAGGCCTGGGAGACCCAGTACTTC
>TRBJ2-1|TRBD2|TRBV7-8|few
CASSRLAGGPHEQFF
TGTGCCAGCAGCAGACTAGCGGGAGGGCCCCATGAGCAGTTCTTC